This entry lists 21 T cell receptor beta chains sequenced from one sample in a study of neoadjuvant nivolumab and ipilimumab in lung cancer. Produced via immunoSEQ multiplex PCR; TCRdb's table is partial and in-frame only. This sample yields approximately 29,000 clones, of which roughly nine tenths are seen a single time; 4.5% to 5% belongs to the top ten. The sample consisted of peripheral blood, taken after neoadjuvant nivolumab, alone or with ipilimumab, at or shortly before surgery. These receptors were taken from an adult with non-small cell lung cancer.

This chain joins TRBV7-4 and TRBJ1-6, with 8 nucleotides matching TRBD1. This CDR3 spans 16 amino acids. Per germline, CDR1 SGHVT and CDR2 SQSDAQ. After removal of 5 bases from V and 6 bases from J, the junction contained 9 bases not matched to a gene. The CDR3 coding sequence is TGTGCCAGCAGCCAACAACGAGACAGGGGTAATTCACCCCTCCACTTT. This sequence encodes CASSQQRDRGNSPLHF.

J is TRBJ1-1 and V is TRBV29-1; tentative D call: TRBD1 (5 bases). Germline-derived CDR1 and CDR2 are SQVTM and ANQGSEA. V lost 4 bases and J lost 0, with 12 bases in between. The CDR3 is 14 amino acids. CDR3 sequence reads: CSVAQTALNTEAFF. CDR3 in DNA: TGCAGCGTTGCCCAGACAGCATTGAACACTGAAGCTTTCTTT.

The chain links TRBV7-8 to TRBJ1-3, with 8 nucleotides matching TRBD1. The CDR3 has 17 residues. The V and J ends lost 4 bases and 4 bases, in that order; junction bases with no gene match: 12. Germline values: CDR1 SGHVS, CDR2 FQNEAQ. In nucleotides, the CDR3 is TGTGCCAGCAGCTCGATTGGACAGGGAAGGCTCGGAAACACCATATATTTT. Amino acids: CASSSIGQGRLGNTIYF.

Here the CDR3 DNA reads TGTGCCAGCAGTGCCCTCTACGAGCAGTACTTC. Amino acids: CASSALYEQYF. The gene calls are TRBV5-5 and TRBJ2-7; no clear D. Per germline, CDR1 SGHKS and CDR2 YYEKEE (reference sequence). The CDR3 runs to 11 residues. The V end was cut by 5 bases, the J end by 3 bases, with 6 bases between.

This sequence joins TRBV20-1 and TRBJ2-5, with a weak D call TRBD2 (5 bases). Germline V gives CDR1 DFQATT, CDR2 SNEGSKA (reference sequence). The CDR3 is 11 amino acids. Trimming left V 7 bases short and J 2 bases short, with 8 bases between. The DNA of the CDR3 is TGCAGTGGACTATCACAAGAGACCCAGTACTTC. Encoded protein: CSGLSQETQYF.

The chain has TRBV5-1 and TRBJ2-2; 9 bases map to TRBD2. The junction had 6 bases not matched to a gene; V was cut back by 4 bases and J by 2 bases. CDR3 length: 16 residues. Germline lookup yields CDR1 SGHRS and CDR2 YFSETQ. As DNA, the CDR3 is TGCGCCAGCAGCCTCCGACTAGCGGACAACACCGGGGAGCTGTTTTTT. The encoded protein is CASSLRLADNTGELFF. The whole variable domain, filled in from reference TRBV5-1 and TRBJ2-2, reads KAGVTQTPRYLIKTRGQQVTLSCSPISGHRSVSWYQQTPGQGLQFLFEYFSETQRNKGNFPGRFSGRQFSNSRSEMNVSTLELGDSALYLCASSLRLADNTGELFFGEGSRLTVL.

The chain couples TRBV7-3 to TRBJ1-2; no clear D gene. V lost 2 bases, J lost 4 bases, and 8 bases lay in between. The CDR3 runs to 13 residues. CDR1 and CDR2 (germline): SGHTA, FQGTGA. CDR3 sequence: CASSLGPSYGYTF. Here the CDR3 DNA reads TGTGCCAGCAGCTTAGGCCCTAGCTATGGCTACACCTTC.

This chain joins TRBV29-1 and TRBJ2-5; D may match TRBD1 or TRBD2 (5 bases each). Germline values: CDR1 SQVTM, CDR2 ANQGSEA. The CDR3 has 12 amino acids. V gave up 4 bases and J gave up 5 bases, with 11 bases separating them. CDR3 in amino acids: CSVGDRGETQYF. The CDR3 DNA reads TGCAGCGTTGGGGACCGAGGGGAGACCCAGTACTTC.

This chain links TRBV5-1 with TRBJ1-3, with D perhaps matching TRBD1 (6 bases). Germline V CDR1 and CDR2: SGHRS, YFSETQ. The V and J ends lost 3 bases and 4 bases respectively, with 17 bases between them. The CDR3 runs 16 residues. CDR3 amino acids: CASSSGQSSGGNTIYF. The DNA of the CDR3 is TGCGCCAGCAGCTCAGGACAGTCTTCGGGAGGAAACACCATATATTTT.

The chain carries TRBV7-2 and TRBJ2-5; D remains unclear. The CDR3 has 16 residues. V was trimmed by 7 bases and J by 5 bases, leaving 23 bases between them. Germline V gene sequence: CDR1 SGHTA, CDR2 FQGNSA. The CDR3 region is CASNFLSGGQPETQYF. As DNA, the CDR3 is TGTGCCAGCAACTTTTTGAGTGGTGGCCAACCGGAGACCCAGTACTTC.

This rearrangement joins TRBV7-2 to TRBJ2-3; 7 positions match TRBD2. Germline V gives CDR1 SGHTA, CDR2 FQGNSA. V gave up 1 base and J gave up 0 bases; unmatched junction bases: 4. The CDR3 runs 16 residues. The CDR3 nucleotides read TGTGCCAGCAGCTTAGAGCGGGGCACTAGCACAGATACGCAGTATTTT. It is translated as CASSLERGTSTDTQYF.

The chain links TRBV29-1 to TRBJ2-3; D perhaps matches TRBD1 (5 bases). The CDR3 is 12 amino acids. The V gene's germline CDR1 is SQVTM and CDR2 ANQGSEA. The CDR3 nucleotides read TGCGCCTGTAGGGGCCATTCAGATACGCAGTATTTT. Translated: CACRGHSDTQYF.

The gene calls are TRBV2 and TRBJ2-1; D is ambiguous. The CDR3 extends over 14 amino acids. Trimming cost V 4 bases and J 4 bases, with 11 bases left between them. Looked up from germline, CDR1 is SNHLY and CDR2 is FYNNEI. This CDR3 is CASSGLKGYNEQFF. The CDR3 nucleotides read TGTGCCAGCAGTGGGTTGAAAGGATACAATGAGCAGTTCTTC.

This sequence joins TRBV5-1 and TRBJ1-1; D unclear. Per the germline V gene, CDR1 is SGHRS and CDR2 is YFSETQ. V lost 0 bases to trimming and J lost 4 bases, with 7 bases between them. This CDR3 is built from 13 residues. The DNA for the CDR3 is TGCGCCAGCAGCTTGGTCGGGAGCACTGAAGCTTTCTTT. Its translation is CASSLVGSTEAFF.

The gene calls are TRBV29-1 and TRBJ2-7, with D perhaps TRBD2 (5 bases). Germline V gene data show CDR1 as SQVTM and CDR2 as ANQGSEA. This CDR3 comprises 14 residues. Trimming took 3 bases from V and 4 from J, leaving 16 bases between them. The CDR3 is CSVDGLHIQYEQYF. The CDR3 DNA reads as TGCAGCGTTGACGGACTTCATATACAGTACGAGCAGTACTTC.

The chain is built from TRBV6-5 and TRBJ1-2; D not certain. The CDR3 loop spans 15 amino acids. The V and J ends lost 4 bases and 2 bases respectively, with 14 bases between them. Germline lookup yields CDR1 MNHEY and CDR2 SVGAGI. The CDR3 coding sequence is TGTGCCAGCAGTTTGAACCTTAAGGCCAACTATGGCTACACCTTC. Translation gives CASSLNLKANYGYTF.

The chain carries TRBV7-3 and TRBJ2-2, with 12 bases matching TRBD2. The CDR3 covers 16 residues. Unmatched junction bases numbered 5, after V lost 5 bases and J lost 4 bases. Germline loops: CDR1 SGHTA, CDR2 FQGTGA. The CDR3 region is CASSVPSGGVTGELFF. The CDR3 region has the DNA TGTGCCAGCAGCGTCCCTAGCGGGGGGGTCACCGGGGAGCTGTTTTTT.

This chain links TRBV7-9 with TRBJ2-5; tentative D call: TRBD2 (5 bases). V gave up 5 bases and J gave up 2 bases, with 9 bases separating them. Germline lookup yields CDR1 SEHNR and CDR2 FQNEAQ (reference sequence). This CDR3 contains 13 residues. The CDR3 region is CASSPEVQETQYF. The CDR3 bases are TGTGCCAGCAGCCCGGAGGTACAAGAGACCCAGTACTTC. The complete variable domain, with remaining parts taken from reference TRBV7-9 and TRBJ2-5, reads DTGVSQNPRHKITKRGQNVTFRCDPISEHNRLYWYRQTLGQGPEFLTYFQNEAQLEKSRLLSDRFSAERPKGSFSTLEIQRTEQGDSAMYLCASSPEVQETQYFGPGTRLLVL.

The rearrangement uses TRBV5-1 and TRBJ2-3; D unclear. V was clipped by 2 bases and J by 4 bases, with 5 bases between them. The CDR3 loop spans 12 amino acids. Germline values: CDR1 SGHRS, CDR2 YFSETQ. The CDR3 region is CASSLNPDTQYF. The CDR3 DNA sequence: TGCGCCAGCAGCTTAAATCCAGATACGCAGTATTTT.

V usage is TRBV5-1 and J usage is TRBJ2-1, with TRBD1 identical over 8 bases. The CDR3 totals 14 residues. Trimming took 1 base from V and 6 from J; bases not matched to a gene: 3. The germline gives CDR1 SGHRS, CDR2 YFSETQ. The CDR3 loop is CASSLRQGSNEQFF. The CDR3 nucleotides are TGCGCCAGCAGCTTGAGACAGGGGAGCAATGAGCAGTTCTTC.

V and J are TRBV7-9 and TRBJ1-1; no definite D call. With 5 bases removed from V and 7 bases from J, the gap between germline ends came to 8 bases. This CDR3 region has 11 residues. In germline, CDR1 is SEHNR, CDR2 FQNEAQ (reference sequence). CDR3 loop: CASSGSVEAFF. CDR3 DNA sequence: TGTGCCAGCAGCGGTAGTGTTGAAGCTTTCTTT.